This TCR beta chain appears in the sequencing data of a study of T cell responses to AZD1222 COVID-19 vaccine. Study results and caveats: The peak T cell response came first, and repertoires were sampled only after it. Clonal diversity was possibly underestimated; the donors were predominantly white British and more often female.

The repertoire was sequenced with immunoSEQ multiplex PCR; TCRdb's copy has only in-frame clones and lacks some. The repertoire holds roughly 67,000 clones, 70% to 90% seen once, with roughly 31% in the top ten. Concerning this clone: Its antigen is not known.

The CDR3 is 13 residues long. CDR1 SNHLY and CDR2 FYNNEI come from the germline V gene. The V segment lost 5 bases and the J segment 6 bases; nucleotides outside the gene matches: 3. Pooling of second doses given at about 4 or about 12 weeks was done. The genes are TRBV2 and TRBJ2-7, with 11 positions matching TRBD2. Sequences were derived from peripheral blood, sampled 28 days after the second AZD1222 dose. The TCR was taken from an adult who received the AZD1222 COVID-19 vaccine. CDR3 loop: CASSRLAGGEQYF. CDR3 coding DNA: TGTGCCAGCAGTAGGCTAGCGGGAGGCGAGCAGTACTTC.